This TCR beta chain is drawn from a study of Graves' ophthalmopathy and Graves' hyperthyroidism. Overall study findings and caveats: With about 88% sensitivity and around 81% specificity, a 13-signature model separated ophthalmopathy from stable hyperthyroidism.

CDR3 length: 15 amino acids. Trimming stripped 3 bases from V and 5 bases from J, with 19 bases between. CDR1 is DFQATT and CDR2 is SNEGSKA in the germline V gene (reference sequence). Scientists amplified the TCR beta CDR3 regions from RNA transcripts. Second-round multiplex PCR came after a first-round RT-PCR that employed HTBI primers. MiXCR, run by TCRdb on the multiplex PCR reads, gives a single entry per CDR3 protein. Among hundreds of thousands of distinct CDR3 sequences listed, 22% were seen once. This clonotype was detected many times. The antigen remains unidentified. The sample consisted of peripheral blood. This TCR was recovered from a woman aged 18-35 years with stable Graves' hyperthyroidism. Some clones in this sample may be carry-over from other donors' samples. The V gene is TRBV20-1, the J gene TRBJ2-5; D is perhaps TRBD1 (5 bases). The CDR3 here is CSASGRVQQRETQYF. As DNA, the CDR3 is TGCAGTGCTAGCGGCAGGGTCCAGCAAAGGGAGACCCAGTACTTC.